These T cell receptor beta chains were read from a single sample in a study of shared clonotypes between healthy human individuals. The data were produced by immunoSEQ multiplex PCR, yet TCRdb's version contains in-frame clones alone and is incomplete. The sample records some 2 million clones, over 85% being singletons. Sequencing was done on a sample of naive CD8+ T cells sorted from blood. Receptors were obtained from a young man in good health. Both conserved end residues are part of each CDR3. D genes are given only for firm matches. Clone size is given for some rows only: seen once, a few or many times, or a class if the clone is expanded.

abundance,j_gene,v_gene,d_gene,CDR3nt,CDR3aa
-,TRBJ1-6,TRBV5-1,-,TGCGCCAGCAGCTTGGGGGGGAACAATAATTCACCCCTCCACTTT,CASSLGGNNNSPLHF
-,TRBJ2-1,TRBV28,TRBD1,TGTGCCAGCAGTCTCCTGCAGGGGGCCTACAATGAGCAGTTCTTC,CASSLLQGAYNEQFF
-,TRBJ2-1,TRBV27,-,TGTGCCAGCAGTTTAGATTGGTTCTACAATGAGCAGTTCTTC,CASSLDWFYNEQFF
-,TRBJ2-1,TRBV10-3,-,TGTGCCACCTCTTTGCCTGACCCGAATGAGCAGTTCTTC,CATSLPDPNEQFF
-,TRBJ2-1,TRBV27,TRBD1,TGTGCCAGCAGTCCGACAGGGGCGTACAATGAGCAGTTCTTC,CASSPTGAYNEQFF
-,TRBJ1-2,TRBV7-9,-,TGTGCCAGCAGCTCACGGGGTCCTAACTATGGCTACACCTTC,CASSSRGPNYGYTF
-,TRBJ2-4,TRBV6-1,TRBD2,TGTGCCAGCAGTGAAGTGGGACTAGCGGGAGCCAAAAACATTCAGTACTTC,CASSEVGLAGAKNIQYF
-,TRBJ2-7,TRBV7-9,-,TGTGCCAGCAGCTTAGATGAGACTTACGAGCAGTACTTC,CASSLDETYEQYF
-,TRBJ2-7,TRBV21-1,-,TGTGCCAGCAGAAAAATGACAGGGCGGCCCCCCTACGAGCAGTACTTC,CASRKMTGRPPYEQYF
once,TRBJ2-2,TRBV5-1,TRBD2,TGCGCCAGCAGCGTGGGACTAGCGGGAGTGTTTTCCGGGGAGCTGTTTTTT,CASSVGLAGVFSGELFF
-,TRBJ2-1,TRBV2,TRBD1,TGTGCCAGCAGGTGGAGTGGGGAAGAAGGGACAGGGGAGTATTCACTTGAGCAGTTCTTC,CASRWSGEEGTGEYSLEQFF
-,TRBJ1-2,TRBV7-2,-,TGTGCCAGCAGCCCAGGAAGCTATGGCTACACCTTC,CASSPGSYGYTF
-,TRBJ2-1,TRBV5-1,-,TGCGCCAGCAGCGGGCGGGTTGGTAACAATGAGCAGTTCTTC,CASSGRVGNNEQFF
-,TRBJ2-7,TRBV7-2,-,TGTGCCAGCAGCTGGGACTCGGGCTCCCCCTACGAGCAGTACTTC,CASSWDSGSPYEQYF
few,TRBJ1-1,TRBV27,-,TGTGTCAGCAGTTTATTGGTGAACACTGAAGCTTTCTTT,CVSSLLVNTEAFF
-,TRBJ2-1,TRBV10-3,TRBD2,TGTGCCATCAGTGGGAAACTAGCGGGAGATAATGAGCAGTTCTTC,CAISGKLAGDNEQFF
-,TRBJ2-5,TRBV30,-,TGTGCCTGGAGTGTAGGATTGGGAGAGACCCAGTACTTC,CAWSVGLGETQYF
-,TRBJ2-7,TRBV5-1,TRBD2,TGCGCCAGCAGCTCAATGGGCGGGAGGGCCTACGAGCAGTACTTC,CASSSMGGRAYEQYF
-,TRBJ1-1,TRBV14,-,TGTGCCAGCAGCACCGACGGTAGAACGAACACTGAAGCTTTCTTT,CASSTDGRTNTEAFF
-,TRBJ2-3,TRBV6-1,-,TGTGCCAGCGAGTACGTCAGGGCGGATACGCAGTATTTT,CASEYVRADTQYF
-,TRBJ2-3,TRBV15,-,TGTGCCACCAGCAGCGGGCCCTACAGAGACGCAGATACGCAGTATTTT,CATSSGPYRDADTQYF
-,TRBJ2-3,TRBV6-5,-,TGTGCCAGCACCACGAGCGAAAGCACAGATACGCAGTATTTT,CASTTSESTDTQYF
-,TRBJ2-7,TRBV30,-,TGTGCCTGGGCTGGGACCGGCTGGCAGGACGAGCAGTACTTC,CAWAGTGWQDEQYF
-,TRBJ1-1,TRBV4-1,-,TGCGCCAGCAGCTACCGAGCGGGGACTGAAGCTTTCTTT,CASSYRAGTEAFF
-,TRBJ2-7,TRBV7-2,TRBD2,TGTGCCAGCAGCTTAGGGACTAGCGGGAGTCCCTACGAGCAGTACTTC,CASSLGTSGSPYEQYF
-,TRBJ2-1,TRBV9,-,TGTGCCAGCAGCGTAGCTACAGTCTGGGGGGCAGAAGAGCAGTTCTTC,CASSVATVWGAEEQFF